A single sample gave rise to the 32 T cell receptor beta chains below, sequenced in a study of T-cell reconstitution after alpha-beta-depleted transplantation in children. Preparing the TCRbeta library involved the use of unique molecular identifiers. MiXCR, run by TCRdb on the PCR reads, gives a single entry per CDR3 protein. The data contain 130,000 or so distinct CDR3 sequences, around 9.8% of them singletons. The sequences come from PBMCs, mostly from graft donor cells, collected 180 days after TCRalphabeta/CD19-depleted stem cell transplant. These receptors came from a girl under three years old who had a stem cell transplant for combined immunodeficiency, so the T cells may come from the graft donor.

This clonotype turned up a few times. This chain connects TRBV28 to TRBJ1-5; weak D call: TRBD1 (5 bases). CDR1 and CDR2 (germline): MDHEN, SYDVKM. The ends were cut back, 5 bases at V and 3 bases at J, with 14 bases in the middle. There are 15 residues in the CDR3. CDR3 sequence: CASSPLWDANQPQHF. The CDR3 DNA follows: TGTGCCAGCAGTCCCCTCTGGGACGCCAATCAGCCCCAGCATTTT.

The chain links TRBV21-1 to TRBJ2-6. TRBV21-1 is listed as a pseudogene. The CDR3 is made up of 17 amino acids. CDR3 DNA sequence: TGTGCCAGCAGCGGCCGACGGACGGCCTCTGGGGCCAACGTCCTGACTTTC. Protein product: CASSGRRTASGANVLTF.

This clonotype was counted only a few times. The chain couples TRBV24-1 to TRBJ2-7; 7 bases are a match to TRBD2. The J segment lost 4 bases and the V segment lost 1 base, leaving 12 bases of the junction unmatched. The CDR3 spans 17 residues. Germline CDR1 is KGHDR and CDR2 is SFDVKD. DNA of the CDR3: TGTGCCACCAGTGATTTTAGTACTACCCACGGGGGGTACGAGCAGTACTTC. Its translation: CATSDFSTTHGGYEQYF.

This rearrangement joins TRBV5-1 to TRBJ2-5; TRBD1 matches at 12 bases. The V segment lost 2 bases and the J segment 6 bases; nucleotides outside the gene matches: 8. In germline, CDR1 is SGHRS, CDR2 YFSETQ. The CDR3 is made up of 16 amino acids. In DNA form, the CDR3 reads TGCGCCAGCAGCTTTCAAAACCGGGACAGGGGGCAGACCCAGTACTTC. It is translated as CASSFQNRDRGQTQYF.

Written as DNA, the CDR3 is TGTGCCAGCAGCGTAGGACCCGGACCGTACCAAGAGACCCAGTACTTC. Its protein is CASSVGPGPYQETQYF. The gene calls are TRBV9 and TRBJ2-5, with unresolved D. Germline V CDR1 and CDR2: SGDLS, YYNGEE. V lost 0 bases to trimming and J lost 0 bases, with 12 bases between them. This CDR3 has 16 residues.

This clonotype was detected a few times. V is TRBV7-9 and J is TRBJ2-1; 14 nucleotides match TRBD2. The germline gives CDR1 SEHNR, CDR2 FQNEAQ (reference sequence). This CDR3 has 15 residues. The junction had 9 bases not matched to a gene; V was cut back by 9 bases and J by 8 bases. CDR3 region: CASSPTSGGAYEQFF. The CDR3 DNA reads TGTGCCAGTTCGCCGACTAGCGGGGGGGCATATGAGCAGTTCTTC.

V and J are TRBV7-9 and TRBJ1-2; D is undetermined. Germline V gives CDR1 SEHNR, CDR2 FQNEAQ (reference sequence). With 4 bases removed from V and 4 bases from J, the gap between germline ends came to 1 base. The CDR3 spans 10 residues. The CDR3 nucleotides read TGTGCCAGCAGCTCCTATGGCTACACCTTC. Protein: CASSSYGYTF.

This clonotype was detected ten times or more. The DNA of the CDR3 is TGTGCCAGCAGTTTGAGGGGGGAGCTGTTTTTT. It encodes CASSLRGELFF. The rearrangement links TRBV12-3 or TRBV12-4 to TRBJ2-2, with D uncertain. The CDR3 covers 11 residues. V was pared by 3 bases and J by 8 bases, with 4 bases between.

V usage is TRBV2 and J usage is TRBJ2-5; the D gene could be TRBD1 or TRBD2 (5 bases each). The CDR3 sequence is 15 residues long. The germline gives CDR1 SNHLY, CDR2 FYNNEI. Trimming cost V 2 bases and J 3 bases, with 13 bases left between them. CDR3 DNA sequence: TGTGCCAGCAGTGAATCATGGGACCACGAAGAGACCCAGTACTTC. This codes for CASSESWDHEETQYF.

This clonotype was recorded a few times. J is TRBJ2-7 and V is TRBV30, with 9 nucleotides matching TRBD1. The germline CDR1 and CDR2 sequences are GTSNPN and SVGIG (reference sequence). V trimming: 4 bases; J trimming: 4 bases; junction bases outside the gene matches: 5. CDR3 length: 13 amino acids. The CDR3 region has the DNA TGTGCCTGGAACCGGGACAGGGTTTACGAGCAGTACTTC. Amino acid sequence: CAWNRDRVYEQYF.

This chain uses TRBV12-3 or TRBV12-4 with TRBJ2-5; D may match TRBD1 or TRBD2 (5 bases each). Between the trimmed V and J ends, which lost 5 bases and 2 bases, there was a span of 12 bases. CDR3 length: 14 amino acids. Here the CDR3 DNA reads TGTGCCAGCAGTCCGGGACGGCTACAAGAGACCCAGTACTTC. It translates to CASSPGRLQETQYF.

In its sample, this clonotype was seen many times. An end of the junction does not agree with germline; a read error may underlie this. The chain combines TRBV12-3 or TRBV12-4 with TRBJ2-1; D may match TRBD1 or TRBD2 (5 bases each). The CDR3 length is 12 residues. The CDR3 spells CASRPTGTPGRF. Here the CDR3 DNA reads TGTGCCAGCAGACCAACCGGGACCCCAGGGCGCTTC.

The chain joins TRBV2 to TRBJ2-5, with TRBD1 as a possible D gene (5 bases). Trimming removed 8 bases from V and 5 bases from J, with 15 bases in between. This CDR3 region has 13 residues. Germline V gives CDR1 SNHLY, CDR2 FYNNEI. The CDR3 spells CASSIFRVETQYF. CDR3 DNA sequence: TGTGCCAGCTCCATCTTCAGGGTCGAGACCCAGTACTTC.

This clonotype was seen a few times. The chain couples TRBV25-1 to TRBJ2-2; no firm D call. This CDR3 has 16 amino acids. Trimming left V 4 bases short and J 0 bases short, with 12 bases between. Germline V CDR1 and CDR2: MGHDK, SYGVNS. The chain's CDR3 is CASSGYLKANTGELFF. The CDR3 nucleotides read TGTGCCAGCAGTGGGTACCTGAAAGCGAACACCGGGGAGCTGTTTTTT.

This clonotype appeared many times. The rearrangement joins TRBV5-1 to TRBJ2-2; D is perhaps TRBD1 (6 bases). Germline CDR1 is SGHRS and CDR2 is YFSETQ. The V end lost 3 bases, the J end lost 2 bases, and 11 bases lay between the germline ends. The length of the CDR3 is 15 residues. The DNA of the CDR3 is TGCGCCAGCAGCTACTCCGGGACAAACACCGGGGAGCTGTTTTTT. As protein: CASSYSGTNTGELFF.

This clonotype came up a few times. CDR3 sequence (DNA): TGTGCCAGCACCGTTTGGGTTGATTCTACAAATTACGAGCAGTACTTC. It is translated as CASTVWVDSTNYEQYF. The chain has TRBV6-1 and TRBJ2-7, with D unresolved. The V and J ends lost 7 bases and 4 bases respectively, with 23 bases between them. This CDR3 has 16 amino acids. Germline loops: CDR1 MNHNS, CDR2 SASEGT.

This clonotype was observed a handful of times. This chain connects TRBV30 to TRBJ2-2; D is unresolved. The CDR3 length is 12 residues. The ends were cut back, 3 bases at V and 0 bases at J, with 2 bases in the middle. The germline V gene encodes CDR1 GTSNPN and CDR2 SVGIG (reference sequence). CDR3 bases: TGTGCCTGGAGCTCGAACACCGGGGAGCTGTTTTTT. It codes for CAWSSNTGELFF.

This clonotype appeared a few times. CDR3 region: CASSFRRNQPQHF. CDR3 in DNA: TGTGCCAGCAGCTTCCGGCGCAATCAGCCCCAGCATTTT. The chain uses TRBV7-2 and TRBJ1-5, with D uncertain. Germline CDR1 SGHTA, CDR2 FQGNSA. V was trimmed by 3 bases and J by 2 bases, leaving 5 bases between them. CDR3 length equals 13 residues.

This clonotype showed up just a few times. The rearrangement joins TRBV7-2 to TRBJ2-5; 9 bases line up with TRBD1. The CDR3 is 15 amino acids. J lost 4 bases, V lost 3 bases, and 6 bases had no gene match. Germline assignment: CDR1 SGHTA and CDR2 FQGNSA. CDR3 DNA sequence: TGTGCCAGCAGCTTGTTCACGACAGGGGGAGAGACCCAGTACTTC. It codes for CASSLFTTGGETQYF. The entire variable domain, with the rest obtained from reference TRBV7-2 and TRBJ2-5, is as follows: GAGVSQSPSNKVTEKGKDVELRCDPISGHTALYWYRQSLGQGLEFLIYFQGNSAPDKSGLPSDRFSAERTGGSVSTLTIQRTQQEDSAVYLCASSLFTTGGETQYFGPGTRLLVL.

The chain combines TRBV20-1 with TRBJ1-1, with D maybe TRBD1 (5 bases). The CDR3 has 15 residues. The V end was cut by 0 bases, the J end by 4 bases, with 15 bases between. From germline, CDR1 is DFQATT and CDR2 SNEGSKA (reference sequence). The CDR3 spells CSARESGGWTTEAFF. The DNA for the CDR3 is TGCAGTGCTAGAGAATCCGGGGGGTGGACCACTGAAGCTTTCTTT.

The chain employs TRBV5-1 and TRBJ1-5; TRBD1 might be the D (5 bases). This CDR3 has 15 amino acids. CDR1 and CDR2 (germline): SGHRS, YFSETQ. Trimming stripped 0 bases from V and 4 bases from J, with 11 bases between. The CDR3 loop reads CASSLVPGRNQPQHF. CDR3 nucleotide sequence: TGCGCCAGCAGCTTGGTACCAGGGCGAAATCAGCCCCAGCATTTT.

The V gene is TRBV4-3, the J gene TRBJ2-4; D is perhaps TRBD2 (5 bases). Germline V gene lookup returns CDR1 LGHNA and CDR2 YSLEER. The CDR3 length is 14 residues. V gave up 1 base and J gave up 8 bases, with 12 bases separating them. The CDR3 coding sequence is TGCGCCAGCAGCCAAGGAGGAAGGAGGCACATTCAGTACTTC. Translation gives CASSQGGRRHIQYF.

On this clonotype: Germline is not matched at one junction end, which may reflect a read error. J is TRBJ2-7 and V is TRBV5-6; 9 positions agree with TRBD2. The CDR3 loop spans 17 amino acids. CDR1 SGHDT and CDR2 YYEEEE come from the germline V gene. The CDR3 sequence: CAISPGLAGWKNYEQYF. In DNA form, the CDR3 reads TGTGCCATCAGCCCAGGGCTAGCGGGATGGAAAAACTACGAGCAGTACTTC.

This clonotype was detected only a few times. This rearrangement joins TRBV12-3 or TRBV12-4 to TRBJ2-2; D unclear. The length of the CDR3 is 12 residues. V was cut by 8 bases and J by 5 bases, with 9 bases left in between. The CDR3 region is CASLKGTGELFF. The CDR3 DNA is TGTGCCAGCCTTAAAGGAACCGGGGAGCTGTTTTTT.

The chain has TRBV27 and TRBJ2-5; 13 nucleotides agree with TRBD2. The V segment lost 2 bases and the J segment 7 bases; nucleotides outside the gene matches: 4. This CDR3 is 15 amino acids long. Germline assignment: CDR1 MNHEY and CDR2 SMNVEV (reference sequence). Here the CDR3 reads CASSLSTSGRGTQYF. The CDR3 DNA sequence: TGTGCCAGCAGTTTAAGTACTAGCGGGAGGGGGACCCAGTACTTC.

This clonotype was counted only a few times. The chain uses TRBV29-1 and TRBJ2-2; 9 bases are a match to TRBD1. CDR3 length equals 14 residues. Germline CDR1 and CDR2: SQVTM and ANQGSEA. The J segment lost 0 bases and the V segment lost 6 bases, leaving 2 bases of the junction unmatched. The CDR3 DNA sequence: TGCAGCGTAGGGACAGGGACGAACACCGGGGAGCTGTTTTTT. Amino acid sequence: CSVGTGTNTGELFF.

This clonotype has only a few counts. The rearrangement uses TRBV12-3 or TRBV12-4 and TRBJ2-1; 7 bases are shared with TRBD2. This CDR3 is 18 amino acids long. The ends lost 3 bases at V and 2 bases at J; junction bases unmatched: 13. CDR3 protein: CASSFKGGLALTYNEQFF. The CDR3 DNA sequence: TGTGCCAGCAGTTTTAAGGGAGGGCTAGCCCTAACCTACAATGAGCAGTTCTTC.

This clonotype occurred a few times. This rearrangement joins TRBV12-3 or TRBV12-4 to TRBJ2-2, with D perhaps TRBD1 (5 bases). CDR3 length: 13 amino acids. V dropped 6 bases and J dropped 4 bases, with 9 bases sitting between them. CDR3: CASSSGSTGELFF. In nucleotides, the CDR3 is TGTGCCAGCAGCTCAGGGTCCACCGGGGAGCTGTTTTTT.

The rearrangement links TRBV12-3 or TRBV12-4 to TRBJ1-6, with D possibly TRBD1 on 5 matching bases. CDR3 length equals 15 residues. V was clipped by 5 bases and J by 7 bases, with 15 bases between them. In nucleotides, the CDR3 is TGTGCCAGCAGTCTTCAGACAGATTCGAATTCACCCCTCCACTTT. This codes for CASSLQTDSNSPLHF.

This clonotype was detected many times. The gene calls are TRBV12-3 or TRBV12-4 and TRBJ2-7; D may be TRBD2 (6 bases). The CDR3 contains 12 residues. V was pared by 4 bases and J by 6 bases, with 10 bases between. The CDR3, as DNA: TGTGCCAGCAGTTCGACTAGTGGCGAGCAGTACTTC. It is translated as CASSSTSGEQYF.

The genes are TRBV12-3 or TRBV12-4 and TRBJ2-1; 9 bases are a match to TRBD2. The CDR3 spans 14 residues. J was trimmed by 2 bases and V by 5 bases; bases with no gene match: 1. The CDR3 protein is CASSTSGPYNEQFF. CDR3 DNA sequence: TGTGCCAGCAGTACTAGCGGGCCCTACAATGAGCAGTTCTTC.

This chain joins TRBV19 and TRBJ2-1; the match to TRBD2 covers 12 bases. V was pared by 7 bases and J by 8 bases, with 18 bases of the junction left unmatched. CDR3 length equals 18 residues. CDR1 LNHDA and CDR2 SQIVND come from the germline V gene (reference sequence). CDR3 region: CASTSGYLAGGPRDEQFF. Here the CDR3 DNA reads TGTGCCAGTACCTCGGGATACCTAGCGGGAGGGCCTAGGGATGAGCAGTTCTTC. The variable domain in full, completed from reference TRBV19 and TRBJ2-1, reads DGGITQSPKYLFRKEGQNVTLSCEQNLNHDAMYWYRQDPGQGLRLIYYSQIVNDFQKGDIAEGYSVSREKKESFPLTVTSAQKNPTAFYLCASTSGYLAGGPRDEQFFGPGTRLTVL.